Listed below are T cell receptor beta chains from one sample, sequenced in a study of blood T cell repertoires in COVID-19. Repertoires were generated with immunoSEQ multiplex PCR, while TCRdb's copy carries only in-frame clones and drops some. Of some 300,000 clones listed, almost 90% are singletons. The sample consisted of PBMCs or T cells enriched from blood (not recorded which). These receptors all come from a woman aged 18-29 years with acute COVID-19. Each CDR3 is given without its conserved first and last residue. A D gene is named only where the DNA matches it firmly.

TRBV2 | . | ASSQVTDTQY
TRBV7-9 | TRBD1 | ASSTGQGYNEQF
TRBV28 | . | ASNWGGGSSGNTIY
TRBV5-6 | TRBD1 | ASSLKGQGVPQH
TRBV28 | TRBD2 | ASSIGTSVPYEQY
TRBV19 | TRBD1 | ASSPRSGTGGNQPQH
TRBV10-3 | TRBD1 | AISDPGQGLKNTGELF
TRBV11-3 | . | ASSLREGLSSGNTIY
TRBV5-5 | TRBD1 | ASSSDRVPDTQY
TRBV21-1 | . | ASSDSGRGETQY
TRBV11-3 | . | ASSLDRGEQY
TRBV6-5 | TRBD1 | ATRNPGQFGYT
TRBV11-2 | TRBD2 | ASSPGGGNIQY
TRBV9 | . | ASSVVSESYEQY
TRBV29-1 | TRBD2 | SVEASGGIGGDTQY
TRBV28 | TRBD1 | ASSTVGTGGGNTEAF
TRBV28 | TRBD1 | ASSSSGGESYGYT
TRBV21-1 | . | ASSNPRGGWQETQY
TRBV7-9 | . | ASTPMGQGEQF
TRBV24-1 | . | ATSDFNTGTGGYT
TRBV4-2 | TRBD1 | ASSQEDRGLLSYEQY
TRBV6-5 | . | ASSQTSGLYGYT
TRBV2 | TRBD1 | ASSDSTGGAGAYGYT
TRBV19 | TRBD1 | ASSTRDRWYEQY
TRBV28 | TRBD1 | ASSLYRGRLDGW
TRBV11-3 | TRBD2 | ASSLVLAGEQF
TRBV18 | . | ASSPFDRDNEQF
TRBV3-1/TRBV3-2 | TRBD1 | ASSRRTGGNQPQH
TRBV5-6 | . | ASSPRRGGAARVALY
TRBV7-9 | . | ASSPEPGITHGYT
TRBV5-1 | . | ASSLWGVRNTIY
TRBV11-3 | TRBD1 | ASSPQPLGTGVRNQPQH
TRBV6-5 | . | ASSTRSYEQY
TRBV29-1 | . | SVEDEEIEYGNTIY
TRBV6-5 | . | ASSYSGRANEQF
TRBV28 | . | ASSSQTGGNEKLF
TRBV19 | TRBD2 | ASSIDHSGASTDTQY
TRBV28 | . | ASTGEPNTEAF
TRBV11-2 | . | ASSLAFSAAVEYEQY
TRBV5-1 | TRBD1 | ASSSGQGLYGYT
TRBV28 | TRBD1 | ASSPQGLFGYT
TRBV5-1 | TRBD2 | ASSFSGSRSVEQF
TRBV4-1 | . | ASSQDWAGGHEQY
TRBV30 | . | AWSPGLNTEAF
TRBV5-5 | TRBD1 | ASSSDRAAGPYGYT
TRBV9 | TRBD2 | ASSVEGGRAGNEQF
TRBV2 | . | ASSEGQNTGELF
TRBV10-1 | . | ASSDLPRTDTQY
TRBV28 | TRBD1 | ASDPGQGVDEQF
TRBV5-1 | . | ASSLSTGMVETQY
TRBV6-5 | TRBD1 | ASSYMGQGGYT
TRBV29-1 | . | SVEDGDSGSYEQY
TRBV19 | TRBD1 | ASSSGQGDNSPLH